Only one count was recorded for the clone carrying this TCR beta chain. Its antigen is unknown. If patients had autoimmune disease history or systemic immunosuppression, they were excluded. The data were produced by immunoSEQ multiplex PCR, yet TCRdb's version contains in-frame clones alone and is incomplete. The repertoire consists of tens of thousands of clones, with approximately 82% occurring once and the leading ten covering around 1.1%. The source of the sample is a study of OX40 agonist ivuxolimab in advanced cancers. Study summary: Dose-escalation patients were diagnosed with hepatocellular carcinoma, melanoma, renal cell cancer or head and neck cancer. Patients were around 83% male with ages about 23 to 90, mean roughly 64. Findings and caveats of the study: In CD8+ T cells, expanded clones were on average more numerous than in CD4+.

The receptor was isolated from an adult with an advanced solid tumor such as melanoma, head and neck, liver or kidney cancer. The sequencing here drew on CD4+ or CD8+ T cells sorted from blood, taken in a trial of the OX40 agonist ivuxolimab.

The CDR3 bases are TGTGCCAGCAGCTTAGCCCCCGAGGGTAGGGCTTTCTTT. Protein: CASSLAPEGRAFF. The V call is TRBV11-1, the J call TRBJ1-1, with D hard to call. CDR1 SGHAT and CDR2 FQDESV come from the germline V gene (reference sequence). Trimming left V 0 bases short and J 11 bases short, with 13 bases between. CDR3 size: 13 residues.